This T cell receptor (beta chain) is from a study of T-cell reconstitution after alpha-beta-depleted transplantation in children. General study findings and limits: Several hundred expanded graft clones reportedly were the source of alpha-beta T cells about two months after transplant. High day-60 TCRbeta diversity in some patients came from surviving recipient T cells and thymic progenitors. By one year post-transplant, T-cell counts and diversity largely arose from T cells that were newly produced.

This clonotype showed up just a few times. Its specificity is unknown. Germline V CDR1 and CDR2: SGHTA, FQGNSA. The CDR3 is 18 residues long. V lost 0 bases to trimming and J lost 2 bases; unmatched junction nucleotides: 8. Researchers prepared the TCRbeta library using unique molecular identifiers, the study reports. TCRdb re-called the PCR reads with MiXCR, one entry per CDR3 protein. The repertoire holds 200,000 or so distinct CDR3 sequences, 5% to 7.5% seen once, with 4.5% to 5.5% in the top ten. This TCR derives from a girl under three years old with combined immunodeficiency, due to receive a stem cell transplant. This chain connects TRBV7-2 to TRBJ2-7, with 12 bases fitting TRBD2. The sample was PBMCs, taken before TCRalphabeta/CD19-depleted stem cell transplant. In DNA form, the CDR3 reads TGTGCCAGCAGCTTAGCGTCTAGCGGGGGGGCTAGGACCTACGAGCAGTACTTC. This codes for CASSLASSGGARTYEQYF.